This T cell receptor (beta chain) was captured in a study of OX40 agonist ivuxolimab in advanced cancers. Exclusion applied to patients with autoimmune disease history or systemic immunosuppression. This table comes from immunoSEQ multiplex PCR, and its TCRdb copy is limited to in-frame clones, with some not included. The sample lists 80,000 or so clones, about 85% occurring once. The germline V gene has CDR1 MNHEY and CDR2 SVGAGI. The V gene lost 2 bases and the J gene lost 4 bases, with 11 bases spanning the gap. This CDR3 contains 15 residues. The chain uses TRBV6-5 and TRBJ2-2, with a weak D call TRBD1 (6 bases). The sequencing here drew on CD4+ or CD8+ T cells sorted from blood, taken in a trial of the OX40 agonist ivuxolimab. This clonotype was sampled from an adult with an advanced solid tumor such as melanoma, head and neck, liver or kidney cancer. CDR3 sequence reads: CASSYGNRATGELFF. The CDR3 nucleotides read TGTGCCAGCAGTTACGGAAACAGGGCCACCGGGGAGCTGTTTTTT.